The 31 T cell receptor beta chains reported below all come from one sample, sequenced in a study of blood T cell repertoires in COVID-19. Clones were read by immunoSEQ multiplex PCR, and TCRdb kept only the in-frame ones, dropping some. Counted here are 200,000 to 300,000 clones, 83% occurring once; the ten biggest clones make up less than 6.5%. Sequenced: peripheral blood. The source is a human donor in a cohort sampled during active COVID-19.

The chain has TRBV28 and TRBJ1-6; 7 positions match TRBD1. There are 16 residues in the CDR3. Trimming removed 5 bases from V and 3 bases from J; junction bases left unmatched: 7. CDR1 is MDHEN, CDR2 SYDVKM, per germline. CDR3 in amino acids: CASSRKGQNYNSPLHF. The CDR3 DNA is TGTGCCAGCAGTAGAAAGGGACAGAACTATAATTCACCCCTCCACTTT.

The V and J genes are TRBV7-2 and TRBJ1-2; D is unclear. Germline V gives CDR1 SGHTA, CDR2 FQGNSA. This CDR3 spans 14 amino acids. V was pared by 1 base and J by 3 bases, with 9 bases between. CDR3 in DNA: TGTGCCAGCAGCTTAGACCGCGGATACTATGGCTACACCTTC. It is translated as CASSLDRGYYGYTF. The whole variable domain, remainder taken from reference TRBV7-2 and TRBJ1-2, is GAGVSQSPSNKVTEKGKDVELRCDPISGHTALYWYRQSLGQGLEFLIYFQGNSAPDKSGLPSDRFSAERTGGSVSTLTIQRTQQEDSAVYLCASSLDRGYYGYTFGSGTRLTVV.

The chain couples TRBV27 to TRBJ1-2; 8 nucleotides match TRBD1. The length of the CDR3 is 15 residues. The germline V gene has CDR1 MNHEY and CDR2 SMNVEV (reference sequence). The V gene end was trimmed by 7 bases and the J gene end by 8 bases; junction bases not matched to a gene: 15. The CDR3 DNA reads as TGTGCCAGCACCCTCCTTCAGACAGGGGTGGGAGGCTACACCTTC. Protein: CASTLLQTGVGGYTF.

The chain has TRBV28 and TRBJ2-3; 10 bases map to TRBD2. In germline, CDR1 is MDHEN, CDR2 SYDVKM. V was pared by 5 bases and J by 2 bases, with 4 bases of the junction left unmatched. The CDR3 covers 15 residues. CDR3 nucleotides: TGTGCCAGCAGTCGGACTAGCGGTTACACAGATACGCAGTATTTT. Translating gives CASSRTSGYTDTQYF.

V gene TRBV2 combines with J gene TRBJ2-6; 11 nucleotides line up with TRBD2. The germline V gene encodes CDR1 SNHLY and CDR2 FYNNEI. Trimming removed 2 bases from V and 0 bases from J; junction bases left unmatched: 6. The CDR3 is made up of 19 amino acids. CDR3 region: CASSEWGLAANSGANVLTF. CDR3 DNA sequence: TGTGCCAGCAGTGAATGGGGACTAGCGGCAAACTCTGGGGCCAACGTCCTGACTTTC.

The J gene is TRBJ2-1, the V gene TRBV7-6; 9 nucleotides align to TRBD1. Trimming took 4 bases from V and 5 from J; bases not matched to a gene: 6. Per germline, CDR1 SGHVS and CDR2 FNYEAQ. CDR3 length: 15 residues. CDR3 sequence: CASSSGTGRNNEQFF. For the CDR3, the DNA is TGTGCCAGCAGCTCCGGGACAGGGAGAAACAATGAGCAGTTCTTC.

This sequence joins TRBV24-1 and TRBJ2-3, with D tentatively TRBD2 (6 bases). Per germline, CDR1 KGHDR and CDR2 SFDVKD. Trimming took 2 bases from V and 2 from J, leaving 10 bases between them. The CDR3 is made up of 15 amino acids. CDR3 coding DNA: TGTGCCACCAGTGATTCGGGGGTGATCACAGATACGCAGTATTTT. Protein product: CATSDSGVITDTQYF.

J is TRBJ2-3 and V is TRBV29-1, with TRBD1 identical over 11 bases. The trim removed 6 bases at V and 5 bases at J, leaving 7 bases unmatched. Germline V gene data show CDR1 as SQVTM and CDR2 as ANQGSEA. This CDR3 contains 14 residues. The CDR3 coding sequence is TGCAGCGTGGGACCGGGACAGGGGGGAGATACGCAGTATTTT. It is translated as CSVGPGQGGDTQYF.

A few counts support this clone. This chain connects TRBV5-4 to TRBJ2-5; TRBD2 aligns across 8 bases. Trimming at V came to 0 bases and at J to 5 bases, leaving 6 bases not matched to a gene. CDR1 is SGHNT and CDR2 is YYREEE in the germline V gene (reference sequence). The CDR3 runs 15 residues. The CDR3: CASSLGLALGETQYF. Written as DNA, the CDR3 is TGTGCCAGCAGCTTGGGACTAGCGTTGGGGGAGACCCAGTACTTC.

The gene calls are TRBV7-9 and TRBJ2-7; D possibly corresponds to TRBD2 (6 bases). The length of the CDR3 is 16 residues. Trimming removed 1 base from V and 5 bases from J, with 18 bases in between. Germline CDR1 reads SEHNR; CDR2 reads FQNEAQ (reference sequence). CDR3 DNA sequence: TGTGCCAGCAGCTTAGGACCGACTAGACCTTATGACGAGCAGTACTTC. This sequence encodes CASSLGPTRPYDEQYF.

V gene TRBV5-8 combines with J gene TRBJ1-5; TRBD1 matches 9 bases. The CDR3 has 14 residues. Germline loops: CDR1 SGHTS, CDR2 YDEGEE. After removal of 10 bases from V and 6 bases from J, the junction contained 11 bases not matched to a gene. This CDR3 reads CAGTMGTGSQPQHF. Written as DNA, the CDR3 is TGTGCCGGGACGATGGGGACAGGGAGTCAGCCCCAGCATTTT.

V and J are TRBV5-1 and TRBJ2-2; possibly TRBD1 for D (5 bases). Germline V gene sequence: CDR1 SGHRS, CDR2 YFSETQ. This CDR3 has 13 residues. Trimming stripped 5 bases from V and 5 bases from J, with 10 bases between. CDR3 protein: CASSLRVTGELFF. The CDR3 coding sequence is TGCGCCAGCAGTCTCAGGGTAACCGGGGAGCTGTTTTTT.

The chain couples TRBV5-1 to TRBJ2-3; tentative D call: TRBD1 (5 bases). The V gene lost 4 bases and the J gene lost 4 bases, with 16 bases spanning the gap. Germline V gives CDR1 SGHRS, CDR2 YFSETQ. The CDR3 covers 15 residues. CDR3 in DNA: TGCGCCAGCAGCCCTGGACGGCAGGGCGCAGATACGCAGTATTTT. This encodes CASSPGRQGADTQYF.

The chain couples TRBV27 to TRBJ1-2, with TRBD1 identical over 9 bases. Germline values: CDR1 MNHEY, CDR2 SMNVEV (reference sequence). The V gene end was trimmed by 7 bases and the J gene end by 4 bases; junction bases not matched to a gene: 7. CDR3 length equals 14 residues. CDR3 bases: TGTGCCAGCAAGTCGGGACAGGGCGTCTATGGCTACACCTTC. Encoded protein: CASKSGQGVYGYTF.

V usage is TRBV5-1 and J usage is TRBJ2-7, with unresolved D. Trimming took off 6 bases at V and 2 bases at J, with 15 bases between the two ends. Germline V gene data show CDR1 as SGHRS and CDR2 as YFSETQ. The CDR3 is 14 residues long. The CDR3 here is CASTPTQNTYEQYF. The CDR3 coding sequence is TGCGCCAGCACCCCGACTCAAAATACCTACGAGCAGTACTTC.

CDR3 DNA: TGTGCCAGCGGACAGGAGCTGAGGACTGAAGCTTTCTTT. Translated: CASGQELRTEAFF. The V call is TRBV27, the J call TRBJ1-1, with 7 bases that match TRBD1. From germline, CDR1 is MNHEY and CDR2 SMNVEV (reference sequence). Trimming cost V 8 bases and J 5 bases; bases outside gene matches: 8. The CDR3 contains 13 residues.

This chain uses TRBV7-2 with TRBJ2-3; 7 bases agree with TRBD1. The ends lost 5 bases at V and 15 bases at J; junction bases unmatched: 17. The length of the CDR3 is 14 residues. Germline V lookup: CDR1 SGHTA, CDR2 FQGNSA. CDR3 bases: TGTGCCAGCAGCCAGGTCGGACAGGCCCTGATTTTATATTTT. Translating gives CASSQVGQALILYF.

About this clone: Different DNA sequences within this sample yield the same CDR3. The V gene is TRBV5-1, the J gene TRBJ2-2; tentatively, D is TRBD2 (5 bases). Trimming shortened V by 4 bases and J by 3 bases, and 7 bases separated the two germline ends. CDR3 length: 13 residues. CDR1 SGHRS and CDR2 YFSETQ come from the germline V gene. The CDR3 protein is CASSSGYTGELFF. Here the CDR3 DNA reads TGCGCCAGCAGCAGCGGTTACACCGGGGAGCTGTTTTTT.

The chain is built from TRBV29-1 and TRBJ2-5; unclear D gene. The germline V gene encodes CDR1 SQVTM and CDR2 ANQGSEA. Trimming shortened V by 4 bases and J by 2 bases, and 11 bases separated the two germline ends. This CDR3 spans 13 amino acids. CDR3 bases: TGCAGCGTTGGGCAGGTCAGACAAGAGACCCAGTACTTC. Translated: CSVGQVRQETQYF.

The chain uses TRBV3-1 (or the pseudogene TRBV3-2) and TRBJ1-6; 9 nucleotides agree with TRBD1. Germline V CDR1 and CDR2: LGHDT, YNNKEL (reference sequence). The CDR3 totals 17 residues. V lost 1 base to trimming and J lost 6 bases; unmatched junction nucleotides: 7. CDR3 DNA sequence: TGTGCCAGCAGCCAAGGTGGCGGGGACAGGGTTAATTCACCCCTCCACTTT. Amino acids: CASSQGGGDRVNSPLHF.

This clone appeared many times. The DNA for the CDR3 is TGTGCCAGCAGTTCCCACTCTAGGACAGGGGCAGCTAGAACCTTC. Amino acid sequence: CASSSHSRTGAARTF. The chain has TRBV6-5 and TRBJ1-2, with 9 bases fitting TRBD1. J lost 14 bases, V lost 4 bases, and 17 bases had no gene match. The CDR3 length is 15 residues. CDR1 is MNHEY and CDR2 is SVGAGI in the germline V gene.

The V call is TRBV5-1, the J call TRBJ2-1; TRBD1 matches at 7 bases. The V segment lost 1 base and the J segment 2 bases; nucleotides outside the gene matches: 3. The germline V gene encodes CDR1 SGHRS and CDR2 YFSETQ. The CDR3 runs 15 residues. This CDR3 reads CASSLTGTAYNEQFF. The CDR3, as DNA: TGCGCCAGCAGCTTGACGGGGACAGCCTACAATGAGCAGTTCTTC.

The chain links TRBV3-1 (or the pseudogene TRBV3-2) to TRBJ1-3; D not certain. The length of the CDR3 is 14 residues. The ends were cut back, 1 base at V and 0 bases at J, with 4 bases in the middle. CDR1 and CDR2 from the germline V gene are LGHDT and YNNKEL (reference sequence). DNA of the CDR3: TGTGCCAGCAGCCAAGGCGACTCTGGAAACACCATATATTTT. It is translated as CASSQGDSGNTIYF.

In its sample, this clone was seen many times. The gene calls are TRBV7-2 and TRBJ2-7; 8 bases are a match to TRBD1. Germline CDR1 and CDR2: SGHTA and FQGNSA. Losses at the gene ends were 2 bases for V and 4 bases for J; bases not matched to a gene: 4. The CDR3 is made up of 14 amino acids. CDR3 nucleotide sequence: TGTGCCAGCAGCTTACATGGACAGGGATACGAGCAGTACTTC. Translation: CASSLHGQGYEQYF.

Comment on this clone: The sample carries other DNA sequences with the same CDR3. V gene TRBV6-5 combines with J gene TRBJ1-1; D may be TRBD1 (5 bases). The CDR3 has 13 amino acids. Trimming took off 0 bases at V and 4 bases at J, with 6 bases between the two ends. Germline V gene lookup returns CDR1 MNHEY and CDR2 SVGAGI. CDR3 residues: CASSYSGGTEAFF. In nucleotides, the CDR3 is TGTGCCAGCAGTTACTCCGGGGGCACTGAAGCTTTCTTT.

The chain employs TRBV3-1 (or the pseudogene TRBV3-2) and TRBJ2-3; 10 bases align to TRBD2. V was clipped by 3 bases and J by 4 bases; unmatched bases: 10. This CDR3 contains 17 residues. Germline lookup yields CDR1 LGHDT and CDR2 YNNKEL (reference sequence). For the CDR3, the DNA is TGTGCCAGCAGCCAGGCTAGCGGGGGCTTGAGGGCAGATACGCAGTATTTT. Its protein product is CASSQASGGLRADTQYF.

This clone was counted between two and nine times. The chain recombines TRBV2 with TRBJ1-5; D might be TRBD1 (5 bases). Trimming cost V 4 bases and J 1 base, with 5 bases left between them. The CDR3 contains 13 residues. Germline V CDR1 and CDR2: SNHLY, FYNNEI. The CDR3: CASSGQSNQPQHF. The CDR3 DNA sequence: TGTGCCAGCAGTGGACAGAGCAATCAGCCCCAGCATTTT.

The rearrangement uses TRBV24-1 and TRBJ2-7; 12 nucleotides match TRBD2. The germline CDR1 and CDR2 sequences are KGHDR and SFDVKD. J gave up 6 bases and V 3 bases, and 2 bases lay outside the gene matches. The CDR3 spans 14 residues. The CDR3 nucleotides read TGTGCCACCAGTGATCTAGCGGGAGGGCGCGAGCAGTACTTC. It codes for CATSDLAGGREQYF.

The genes are TRBV7-2 and TRBJ2-7; D perhaps matches TRBD2 (7 bases). The CDR3 length is 15 residues. Germline CDR1 SGHTA, CDR2 FQGNSA. The ends were cut back, 1 base at V and 2 bases at J, with 12 bases in the middle. The CDR3 loop is CASSLGGGTTYEQYF. DNA for the CDR3: TGTGCCAGCAGCTTAGGGGGGGGCACGACCTACGAGCAGTACTTC. The complete variable domain, with remaining parts taken from reference TRBV7-2 and TRBJ2-7, reads GAGVSQSPSNKVTEKGKDVELRCDPISGHTALYWYRQSLGQGLEFLIYFQGNSAPDKSGLPSDRFSAERTGGSVSTLTIQRTQQEDSAVYLCASSLGGGTTYEQYFGPGTRLTVT.

This chain joins TRBV5-8 and TRBJ1-5; D is ambiguous. With 0 bases removed from V and 5 bases from J, the gap between germline ends came to 6 bases. Per the germline V gene, CDR1 is SGHTS and CDR2 is YDEGEE. The CDR3 runs to 13 residues. The CDR3: CASSLGPYQPQHF. The DNA for the CDR3 is TGTGCCAGCAGCTTGGGGCCCTATCAGCCCCAGCATTTT.

J is TRBJ2-3 and V is TRBV5-1; D is possibly TRBD1 (6 bases). The CDR3 has 14 residues. Germline CDR1 is SGHRS and CDR2 is YFSETQ. V lost 4 bases to trimming and J lost 4 bases, with 13 bases between them. Here the CDR3 DNA reads TGCGCCAGCAGCATAACAGGGAGAGCAGATACGCAGTATTTT. Translated: CASSITGRADTQYF. The variable domain in full, with the rest retrieved from reference TRBV5-1 and TRBJ2-3, is KAGVTQTPRYLIKTRGQQVTLSCSPISGHRSVSWYQQTPGQGLQFLFEYFSETQRNKGNFPGRFSGRQFSNSRSEMNVSTLELGDSALYLCASSITGRADTQYFGPGTRLTVL.